These 27 T cell receptor beta chains were all obtained from the same sample, sequenced in a study of a mutant IDH1 vaccine in newly diagnosed glioma. Sequenced by immunoSEQ multiplex PCR; TCRdb stores in-frame clones only, minus some. The repertoire holds about 38,000 clones, with 80% to 90% as singletons. Time point meaning: week 23, last vaccination. Each dose of the vaccine consisted of 300 ug of mutant IDH1 20-mer peptide, with topical imiquimod. Antigen specificity for these receptors is unknown. Sequenced here: PBMCs, sampled from a glioma patient whose treatment included an IDH1 peptide vaccine. The source is a man between 35 and 55 years old with glioma.

The chain uses TRBV6-4 and TRBJ2-1; 11 bases align to TRBD2. The J segment lost 6 bases and the V segment lost 2 bases, leaving 0 bases of the junction unmatched. From germline, CDR1 is MRHNA and CDR2 SNTAGT. This CDR3 region has 14 residues. The DNA for the CDR3 is TGTGCCAGCAGTGACGGACTAGCGGGCAATGAGCAGTTCTTC. Its protein is CASSDGLAGNEQFF.

This clone came up a few times. V usage is TRBV27 and J usage is TRBJ1-1; D is uncertain. Trimming removed 3 bases at V and 8 bases at J, with 16 bases between. The CDR3 is made up of 14 amino acids. Germline values: CDR1 MNHEY, CDR2 SMNVEV (reference sequence). This chain's CDR3 is CASSFGERASEAFF. The CDR3 DNA is TGTGCCAGCAGTTTCGGGGAACGGGCTTCAGAAGCTTTCTTT.

CDR3: CASRPGEWDTGELFF. The CDR3 coding sequence is TGTGCCAGCAGACCAGGGGAGTGGGACACCGGGGAGCTGTTTTTT. The V call is TRBV11-3, the J call TRBJ2-2, with D possibly TRBD1 on 6 matching bases. CDR1 and CDR2 from the germline V gene are SGHNT and YENEEA. With 6 bases removed from V and 3 bases from J, the gap between germline ends came to 14 bases. This CDR3 comprises 15 residues.

The rearrangement links TRBV2 to TRBJ1-2; 10 nucleotides agree with TRBD1. This CDR3 contains 15 residues. V gave up 7 bases and J gave up 6 bases; unmatched junction bases: 11. Germline CDR1 reads SNHLY; CDR2 reads FYNNEI. CDR3 sequence reads: CASNPDRGRGDGYTF. CDR3 nucleotides: TGTGCCAGCAACCCCGACAGGGGGCGTGGGGATGGCTACACCTTC.

In regard to this clone: The sample holds other DNA sequences that translate to the same CDR3. The chain has TRBV5-6 and TRBJ2-7; tentatively, D is TRBD1 or TRBD2 (5 bases each). The CDR3 spans 13 residues. V was shortened by 4 bases and J by 0 bases, with 8 bases between the two germline ends. Looked up from germline, CDR1 is SGHDT and CDR2 is YYEEEE. The DNA of the CDR3 is TGTGCCAGCAGCCTGGGGGTCTCCTACGAGCAGTACTTC. This translates into CASSLGVSYEQYF.

CDR3 residues: CASGVSSGANVLTF. The CDR3 region has the DNA TGTGCCAGCGGTGTTAGCTCTGGGGCCAACGTCCTGACTTTC. J is TRBJ2-6 and V is TRBV11-3; D gene ambiguous. Germline assignment: CDR1 SGHNT and CDR2 YENEEA. The CDR3 consists of 14 residues. Between the trimmed V and J ends, which lost 8 bases and 0 bases, there was a span of 8 bases.

CDR3: CASSHGPGQTARKVPYEQYF. CDR3 DNA: TGCGCCAGCAGCCACGGACCGGGACAGACCGCCAGAAAGGTACCCTACGAGCAGTACTTC. The chain employs TRBV4-1 and TRBJ2-7, with 7 bases identical to TRBD1. J gave up 2 bases and V 3 bases, and 22 bases lay outside the gene matches. From germline, CDR1 is MGHRA and CDR2 YSYEKL. This CDR3 comprises 20 residues.

V and J are TRBV5-6 and TRBJ2-1, with TRBD2 matching 14 bases. Trimming removed 3 bases from V and 2 bases from J; junction bases left unmatched: 7. This CDR3 has 18 amino acids. CDR1 is SGHDT, CDR2 YYEEEE, per germline. The chain's CDR3 is CASSSGTSGRRTYNEQFF. The CDR3 coding sequence is TGTGCCAGCAGCTCCGGGACTAGCGGGAGACGCACCTACAATGAGCAGTTCTTC.

The chain links TRBV5-5 to TRBJ1-2; a weak D match, TRBD1 (5 bases). Deletions cut 0 bases from V and 3 bases from J, with 12 bases between. The CDR3 totals 15 residues. CDR1 and CDR2 (germline): SGHKS, YYEKEE (reference sequence). The CDR3 region has the DNA TGTGCCAGCAGCTTGGCTGGCAGGGTTCACTATGGCTACACCTTC. Translated: CASSLAGRVHYGYTF.

This rearrangement joins TRBV2 to TRBJ1-4, with D uncertain. Germline loops: CDR1 SNHLY, CDR2 FYNNEI. V was shortened by 3 bases and J by 3 bases, with 14 bases between the two germline ends. The CDR3 runs to 16 residues. CDR3 in DNA: TGTGCCAGCAGTGAGGCGGGGAAACGGTCTAATGAAAAACTGTTTTTT. Its translation is CASSEAGKRSNEKLFF. Drawing the rest from reference TRBV2 and TRBJ1-4, the complete variable domain is EPEVTQTPSHQVTQMGQEVILRCVPISNHLYFYWYRQILGQKVEFLVSFYNNEISEKSEIFDDQFSVERPDGSNFTLKIRSTKLEDSAMYFCASSEAGKRSNEKLFFGSGTQLSVL.

About this clone: A read error may account for a junction end that differs from germline. Here the CDR3 DNA reads TGTGCTAGCAGCGCCGGGACAGGCACCGGGGAGCTGTTTTTT. The encoded protein is CASSAGTGTGELFF. The chain combines TRBV7-7 with TRBJ2-2, with 8 bases fitting TRBD1. CDR1 SSHAT and CDR2 FNYEAQ come from the germline V gene (reference sequence). This CDR3 spans 14 amino acids.

The chain links TRBV5-4 to TRBJ1-4; 8 nucleotides align to TRBD1. Germline V gene lookup returns CDR1 SGHNT and CDR2 YYREEE (reference sequence). This CDR3 contains 16 residues. The trim removed 0 bases at V and 1 base at J, leaving 2 bases unmatched. The CDR3 nucleotides read TGTGCCAGCAGCTTGGCAGGGGGCGGAACTAATGAAAAACTGTTTTTT. Amino acids: CASSLAGGGTNEKLFF.

V gene TRBV11-2 combines with J gene TRBJ2-1; 11 bases agree with TRBD1. Trimming at V came to 5 bases and at J to 9 bases, leaving 6 bases not matched to a gene. The V gene's germline CDR1 is SGHAT and CDR2 FQNNGV. The CDR3 is 14 amino acids. The CDR3 sequence is CASSTSGTGGEQFF. The CDR3 DNA is TGTGCCAGCAGCACCTCCGGGACAGGGGGTGAGCAGTTCTTC. Supplemented by reference TRBV11-2 and TRBJ2-1, the full variable domain reads EAGVAQSPRYKIIEKRQSVAFWCNPISGHATLYWYQQILGQGPKLLIQFQNNGVVDDSQLPKDRFSAERLKGVDSTLKIQPAKLEDSAVYLCASSTSGTGGEQFFGPGTRLTVL.

CDR3 amino acids: CASSAGTFETQYF. DNA of the CDR3: TGTGCCAGCAGCGCCGGGACTTTCGAGACCCAGTACTTC. The V call is TRBV9, the J call TRBJ2-5, with D tentatively TRBD2 (6 bases). CDR3 length equals 13 residues. The germline V and J ends were trimmed by 3 bases and 5 bases, with 11 bases remaining between them. The germline V gene encodes CDR1 SGDLS and CDR2 YYNGEE. The full variable domain, with the rest looked up from reference TRBV9 and TRBJ2-5, is DSGVTQTPKHLITATGQRVTLRCSPRSGDLSVYWYQQSLDQGLQFLIQYYNGEERAKGNILERFSAQQFPDLHSELNLSSLELGDSALYFCASSAGTFETQYFGPGTRLLVL.

The chain recombines TRBV21-1 with TRBJ2-3; no DNA check was done on the table's D call, TRBD2. TRBV21-1 has pseudogene status. CDR3 size: 18 residues. CDR3 nucleotides: TGTGCCAGCAGCAAAGTACTCCGGGCTAGCGGGAGTACAGATACGCAGTATTTT. Translating it yields CASSKVLRASGSTDTQYF.

The rearrangement joins TRBV30 to TRBJ2-7; either TRBD1 or TRBD2 may fit D (5 bases each). CDR1 and CDR2 from the germline V gene are GTSNPN and SVGIG (reference sequence). The CDR3 length is 14 residues. V lost 3 bases to trimming and J lost 9 bases, with 21 bases between them. Here the CDR3 DNA reads TGTGCCTGGAGGACCCGGGACCCATCTGACGGGCAGTACTTC. It codes for CAWRTRDPSDGQYF. The variable domain in full, completed from reference TRBV30 and TRBJ2-7, reads SQTIHQWPATLVQPVGSPLSLECTVEGTSNPNLYWYRQAAGRGLQLLFYSVGIGQISSEVPQNLSASRPQDRQFILSSKKLLLSDSGFYLCAWRTRDPSDGQYFGPGTRLTVT.

The chain joins TRBV5-1 to TRBJ2-7, with unresolved D. Germline CDR1 SGHRS, CDR2 YFSETQ. CDR3 size: 13 residues. The V and J ends lost 5 bases and 0 bases respectively, with 9 bases between them. CDR3 residues: CASRGRSSYEQYF. CDR3 DNA: TGCGCCAGCAGGGGCAGAAGCTCCTACGAGCAGTACTTC.

The V and J genes are TRBV19 and TRBJ1-5, with unresolved D. Looked up from germline, CDR1 is LNHDA and CDR2 is SQIVND (reference sequence). CDR3 length: 13 residues. V was cut by 7 bases and J by 0 bases, with 7 bases left in between. CDR3 DNA: TGTGCCAGTACCCAGGTTAGCAATCAGCCCCAGCATTTT. This sequence encodes CASTQVSNQPQHF.

J is TRBJ2-6 and V is TRBV5-6; no firm D call. Trimming took 2 bases from V and 2 from J, leaving 8 bases between them. The CDR3 runs 15 residues. Germline-derived CDR1 and CDR2 are SGHDT and YYEEEE. The CDR3 reads CASSFRDPGANVLTF. The CDR3 bases are TGTGCCAGCAGCTTCAGAGACCCTGGGGCCAACGTCCTGACTTTC.

This clone occurred once. This chain joins TRBV19 and TRBJ2-2; 11 bases map to TRBD1. This CDR3 has 15 residues. V lost 7 bases and J lost 6; bases outside the gene matches: 7. Germline V gives CDR1 LNHDA, CDR2 SQIVND (reference sequence). The CDR3 is CASTWTGGDPGELFF. For the CDR3, the DNA is TGTGCCAGTACCTGGACAGGGGGCGATCCCGGGGAGCTGTTTTTT. The full variable domain, rest sourced from reference TRBV19 and TRBJ2-2, is DGGITQSPKYLFRKEGQNVTLSCEQNLNHDAMYWYRQDPGQGLRLIYYSQIVNDFQKGDIAEGYSVSREKKESFPLTVTSAQKNPTAFYLCASTWTGGDPGELFFGEGSRLTVL.

This chain joins TRBV7-2 and TRBJ2-7; possible D gene TRBD2, 7 bases. The CDR3 totals 17 residues. Germline V gives CDR1 SGHTA, CDR2 FQGNSA. With 6 bases removed from V and 1 base from J, the gap between germline ends came to 22 bases. This CDR3 is CASSKGLRGQNSYEQYF. DNA for the CDR3: TGTGCCAGCAGTAAGGGCCTGCGGGGGCAGAATTCCTACGAGCAGTACTTC.

This clone was seen only once. This chain links TRBV2 with TRBJ1-5, with TRBD1 identical over 11 bases. With 4 bases clipped from V and 3 bases from J, the junction kept 11 bases outside the gene matches. CDR1 and CDR2 from the germline V gene are SNHLY and FYNNEI. The CDR3 is 18 amino acids. CDR3 in amino acids: CASSASRTGGKNNQPQHF. DNA of the CDR3: TGTGCCAGCAGTGCCTCTCGGACAGGGGGCAAGAACAATCAGCCCCAGCATTTT.

V is TRBV6-5 and J is TRBJ2-1; 7 bases fit TRBD2. The germline V gene encodes CDR1 MNHEY and CDR2 SVGAGI. CDR3 length equals 15 residues. J gave up 3 bases and V 2 bases, and 4 bases lay outside the gene matches. Here the CDR3 reads CASSYEASGYNEQFF. The CDR3 DNA follows: TGTGCCAGCAGTTACGAAGCTAGCGGCTACAATGAGCAGTTCTTC.

The chain carries TRBV11-2 and TRBJ2-5, with TRBD1 matching 10 bases. From germline, CDR1 is SGHAT and CDR2 FQNNGV. With V trimmed by 3 bases and J by 2 bases, 6 bases remained unmatched. This CDR3 has 16 residues. CDR3 sequence reads: CASSFGDRGHQETQYF. DNA of the CDR3: TGTGCCAGCAGCTTCGGGGACAGGGGACATCAAGAGACCCAGTACTTC.

This chain uses TRBV6-5 with TRBJ1-5; TRBD1 agrees at 10 bases. The length of the CDR3 is 15 residues. Germline lookup yields CDR1 MNHEY and CDR2 SVGAGI. V lost 7 bases, J lost 4 bases, and 7 bases stayed unmatched. CDR3 DNA sequence: TGTGCCAGCAAATGGACAGGGGGGGGGAATCAGCCCCAGCATTTT. Residues: CASKWTGGGNQPQHF.

J is TRBJ1-1 and V is TRBV5-1; 10 nucleotides agree with TRBD1. The CDR3 loop spans 15 amino acids. Germline trimming cut 0 bases from V and 5 bases from J; bases unmatched to any gene: 4. CDR1 and CDR2 from the germline V gene are SGHRS and YFSETQ. The CDR3 loop reads CASSLVGQGPTEAFF. The CDR3 DNA follows: TGCGCCAGCAGCTTGGTGGGACAGGGGCCAACTGAAGCTTTCTTT.

The chain joins TRBV6-6 to TRBJ2-7, with 8 bases matching TRBD2. Per the germline V gene, CDR1 is MNHNY and CDR2 is SVGAGI (reference sequence). Trimming took 6 bases from V and 6 from J; bases not matched to a gene: 7. This CDR3 contains 13 residues. The CDR3 spells CASRASGTSEQYF. The CDR3 coding sequence is TGTGCCAGCAGGGCCTCAGGGACTAGCGAGCAGTACTTC.